These T cell receptor beta chains were read from a single sample in a study of OX40 agonist ivuxolimab in advanced cancers. Method: immunoSEQ multiplex PCR; TCRdb's copy keeps in-frame clones and lacks some. This sample yields 50,000 to 60,000 clones, of which approximately 89% are seen a single time; roughly 6% belongs to the top ten. The sample in question was CD4+ or CD8+ T cells sorted from blood, obtained in a trial of the OX40 agonist ivuxolimab. The receptors were gathered from an adult with an advanced solid tumor such as melanoma, head and neck, liver or kidney cancer. The CDR3 runs from the conserved cysteine through the conserved F or W. D genes are given only for firm matches. Clone size is shown for a subset of rows, as once, few, many or a class of expanded clone.

TRBJ2-1	TRBV5-1	TRBD2	.	CASSFPSGIGNEQFF	TGCGCCAGCAGCTTCCCTAGCGGGATTGGCAATGAGCAGTTCTTC
TRBJ2-2	TRBV10-1	.	.	CASSGRGLDKEGGTGELFF	TGCGCCAGCAGTGGACGGGGCCTGGATAAGGAAGGGGGCACCGGGGAGCTGTTTTTT
TRBJ1-2	TRBV7-9	TRBD1	.	CASREGTVNGYTF	TGTGCCAGCAGGGAAGGGACAGTGAATGGCTACACCTTC
TRBJ2-5	TRBV7-2	.	.	CASSFPGVQETQYF	TGTGCCAGCAGCTTTCCGGGGGTCCAAGAGACCCAGTACTTC
TRBJ1-1	TRBV5-6	.	.	CASSLEGIIGNTEAFF	TGTGCCAGCAGCTTGGAGGGGATTATCGGAAACACTGAAGCTTTCTTT
TRBJ1-1	TRBV14	.	.	CASGIADEAFF	TGTGCCAGCGGGATTGCTGATGAAGCTTTCTTT
TRBJ1-2	TRBV7-8	TRBD1	.	CASSSTGTGFGYTF	TGTGCCAGCAGCTCCACCGGGACAGGGTTCGGCTACACCTTC
TRBJ1-4	TRBV5-1	TRBD1	.	CASSLGGTGGGEKLFF	TGCGCCAGCAGCTTGGGCGGGACAGGGGGCGGTGAAAAACTGTTTTTT
TRBJ1-1	TRBV28	.	.	CASSLLPGTEAFF	TGTGCCAGCAGCCTTCTTCCGGGGACGGAAGCTTTCTTT
TRBJ1-3	TRBV4-1	.	once	CASSQISGNTIYF	TGCGCCAGCAGCCAAATATCTGGAAACACCATATATTTT
TRBJ1-6	TRBV19	.	.	CASCCPGGASYNSPLHF	TGTGCCAGTTGCTGTCCGGGAGGGGCCTCCTATAATTCACCCCTCCACTTT
TRBJ2-5	TRBV5-4	TRBD2	.	CASTTSGVRETQYF	TGTGCCAGCACCACTAGCGGGGTTAGAGAGACCCAGTACTTC
TRBJ2-5	TRBV19	TRBD2	once	CASSPGRARETQYF	TGTGCCAGTAGTCCCGGGAGGGCCCGGGAGACCCAGTACTTC
TRBJ2-3	TRBV15	TRBD2	.	CATSTPGLAATDTQYF	TGTGCCACCAGCACCCCGGGACTAGCGGCCACAGATACGCAGTATTTT
TRBJ1-3	TRBV28	.	once	CASSFGNSGNTIYF	TGTGCCAGCAGTTTTGGGAACTCTGGAAACACCATATATTTT
TRBJ2-1	TRBV6-5	.	few	CASSYSTSYEQFF	TGTGCCAGCAGTTACTCCACTAGTTATGAGCAGTTCTTC
TRBJ2-7	TRBV30	TRBD2	.	CAWGYGLGYEQYF	TGTGCCTGGGGCTATGGACTAGGGTACGAGCAGTACTTC
TRBJ1-2	TRBV28	.	.	CASTLGGVLISGYTF	TGTGCCAGCACTCTCGGGGGTGTTCTTATTTCCGGCTACACCTTC
TRBJ2-3	TRBV19	.	.	CASTRREVGPTDTQYF	TGTGCCAGTACCCGAAGGGAGGTGGGCCCCACAGATACGCAGTATTTT
TRBJ2-2	TRBV5-4	.	.	CASSLVHVTGELFF	TGTGCCAGCAGCTTGGTCCATGTCACCGGGGAGCTGTTTTTT
TRBJ2-2	TRBV10-3	.	.	CAISEDGRGNTGELFF	TGTGCCATCAGTGAGGATGGGCGGGGTAACACCGGGGAGCTGTTTTTT
TRBJ1-3	TRBV10-3	.	.	CAISGGGNTIYF	TGTGCCATCTCCGGGGGTGGAAACACCATATATTTT
TRBJ2-7	TRBV5-5	.	.	CASSLWGYEQYF	TGTGCCAGCAGCTTGTGGGGCTACGAGCAGTACTTC
TRBJ2-1	TRBV25-1	.	once	CASSDPLRAGQYNEQFF	TGTGCCAGCAGTGACCCCCTTCGCGCGGGACAGTACAATGAGCAGTTCTTC
TRBJ1-3	TRBV2	.	.	CANGGGFSGNTIYF	TGTGCCAACGGGGGGGGATTCTCTGGAAACACCATATATTTT
TRBJ2-3	TRBV11-2	.	.	CASSLADRYYTDTQYF	TGTGCCAGCAGCTTGGCGGACAGATATTACACAGATACGCAGTATTTT
TRBJ2-7	TRBV7-9	.	.	CASSLTTARGPGHSYEQYF	TGTGCCAGCAGCTTAACGACAGCTAGAGGCCCGGGGCACTCCTACGAGCAGTACTTC
TRBJ1-5	TRBV7-8	.	.	CASSLGAGPGPQHF	TGTGCCAGCAGCTTGGGGGCAGGGCCAGGGCCCCAGCATTTT
TRBJ2-1	TRBV27	.	.	CASSFSTDYNEQFF	TGTGCCAGCAGTTTTTCGACAGATTACAATGAGCAGTTCTTC
TRBJ2-2	TRBV7-6	TRBD1	.	CASSPGQGENTGELFF	TGTGCCAGCAGCCCAGGACAGGGGGAGAACACCGGGGAGCTGTTTTTT
TRBJ2-3	TRBV5-1	TRBD1	.	CASSSPRQGVFTDTQYF	TGCGCCAGCAGCTCACCCCGACAGGGAGTCTTCACAGATACGCAGTATTTT
TRBJ2-1	TRBV5-6	.	few	CASSYRTVALSYNEQFF	TGTGCCAGCAGCTACCGGACGGTAGCGCTCTCCTACAATGAGCAGTTCTTC
TRBJ1-1	TRBV7-9	.	.	CASSTFARADTEAFF	TGTGCCAGCAGCACCTTCGCCAGGGCGGACACTGAAGCTTTCTTT
TRBJ2-1	TRBV15	.	.	CATSRGGVVNEQFF	TGTGCCACCAGCAGAGGAGGGGTGGTTAATGAGCAGTTCTTC
TRBJ2-1	TRBV4-1	TRBD1	few	CASSFRPGTGVNEQFF	TGCGCCAGCAGCTTCCGACCCGGGACAGGGGTTAATGAGCAGTTCTTC
TRBJ1-1	TRBV19	.	few	CASSKQESMNTEAFF	TGTGCCAGTAGTAAACAGGAAAGCATGAACACTGAAGCTTTCTTT
TRBJ2-3	TRBV28	.	.	CASRTMDQTDTQYF	TGTGCCAGCAGAACCATGGACCAGACAGATACGCAGTATTTT
TRBJ1-6	TRBV9	.	.	CASSVSGQINSPLHF	TGTGCCAGCAGCGTATCCGGACAGATTAATTCACCCCTCCACTTT
TRBJ1-2	TRBV7-9	.	.	CASSLEAVNYGYTF	TGTGCCAGCAGCTTAGAGGCAGTTAACTATGGCTACACCTTC
TRBJ1-6	TRBV2	.	.	CASIGRQANSPLHF	TGTGCCAGCATAGGGCGACAGGCTAATTCACCCCTCCACTTT
TRBJ2-7	TRBV9	TRBD1	.	CASSARTGAYEQYF	TGTGCCAGCAGCGCCCGGACAGGAGCCTACGAGCAGTACTTC
TRBJ1-1	TRBV5-1	.	.	CASSLLGGTEAFF	TGCGCCAGCAGCTTGCTTGGGGGAACTGAAGCTTTCTTT
TRBJ1-5	TRBV28	.	.	CASSFRDTGINQPQHF	TGTGCCAGCAGTTTCCGGGATACAGGAATCAATCAGCCCCAGCATTTT